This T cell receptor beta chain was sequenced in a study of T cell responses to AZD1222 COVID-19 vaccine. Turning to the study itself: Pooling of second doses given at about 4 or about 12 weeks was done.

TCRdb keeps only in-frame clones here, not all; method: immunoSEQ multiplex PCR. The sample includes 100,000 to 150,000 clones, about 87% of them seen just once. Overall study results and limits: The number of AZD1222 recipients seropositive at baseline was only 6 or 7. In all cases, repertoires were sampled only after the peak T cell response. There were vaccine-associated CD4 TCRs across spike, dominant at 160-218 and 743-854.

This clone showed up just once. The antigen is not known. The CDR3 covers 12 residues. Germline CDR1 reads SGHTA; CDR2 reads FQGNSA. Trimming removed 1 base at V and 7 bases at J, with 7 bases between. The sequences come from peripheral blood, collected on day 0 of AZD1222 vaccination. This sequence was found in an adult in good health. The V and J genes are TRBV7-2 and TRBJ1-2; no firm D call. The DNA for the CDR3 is TGTGCCAGCAGCTTAGAGGGTTTTGGCTACACCTTC. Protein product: CASSLEGFGYTF.